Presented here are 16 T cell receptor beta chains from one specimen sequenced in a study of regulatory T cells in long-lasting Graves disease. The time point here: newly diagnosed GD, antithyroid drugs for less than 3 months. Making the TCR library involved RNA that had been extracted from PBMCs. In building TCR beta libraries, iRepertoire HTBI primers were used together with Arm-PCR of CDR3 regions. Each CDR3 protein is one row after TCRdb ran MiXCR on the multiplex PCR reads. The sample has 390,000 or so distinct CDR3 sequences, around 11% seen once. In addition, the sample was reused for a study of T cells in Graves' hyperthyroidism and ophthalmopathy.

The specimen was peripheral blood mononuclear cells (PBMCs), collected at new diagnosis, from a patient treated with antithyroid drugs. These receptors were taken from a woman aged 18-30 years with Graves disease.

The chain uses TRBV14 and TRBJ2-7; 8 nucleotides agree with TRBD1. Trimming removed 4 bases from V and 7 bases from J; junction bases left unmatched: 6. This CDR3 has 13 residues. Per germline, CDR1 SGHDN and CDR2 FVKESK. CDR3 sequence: CASSLQGAGEQYV. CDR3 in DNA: TGTGCCAGCAGCCTCCAGGGGGCAGGGGAGCAGTACGTC.

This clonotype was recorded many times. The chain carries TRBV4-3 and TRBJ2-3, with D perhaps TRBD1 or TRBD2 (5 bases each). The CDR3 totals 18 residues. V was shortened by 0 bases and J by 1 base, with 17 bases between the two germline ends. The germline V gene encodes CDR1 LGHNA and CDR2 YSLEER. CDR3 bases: TGCGCCAGCAGCCAAGAGGGGGACCCCCGAGTAGGCACAGATACGCAGTATTTT. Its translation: CASSQEGDPRVGTDTQYF.

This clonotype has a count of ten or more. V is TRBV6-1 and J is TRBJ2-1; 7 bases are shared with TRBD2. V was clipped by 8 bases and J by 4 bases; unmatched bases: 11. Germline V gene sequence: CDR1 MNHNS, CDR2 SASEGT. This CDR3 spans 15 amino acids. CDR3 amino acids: CASGHGLAEYNEQFF. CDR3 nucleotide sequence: TGTGCCAGCGGACACGGGCTAGCGGAATACAATGAGCAGTTCTTC.

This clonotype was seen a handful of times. CDR3 region: CASSHNRGDSYEQYF. CDR3 bases: TGTGCCAGCAGCCACAACAGGGGCGATTCCTACGAGCAGTACTTC. The rearrangement uses TRBV7-6 and TRBJ2-7; 7 bases align to TRBD1. Germline CDR1 is SGHVS and CDR2 is FNYEAQ. Trimming at V came to 5 bases and at J to 1 base, leaving 8 bases not matched to a gene. This CDR3 contains 15 residues.

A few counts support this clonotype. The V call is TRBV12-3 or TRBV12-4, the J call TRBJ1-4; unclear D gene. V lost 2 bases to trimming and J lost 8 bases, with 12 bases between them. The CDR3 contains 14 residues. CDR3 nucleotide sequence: TGTGCCAGCAGTTTACGGCGGCTGCCCGAAAAACTGTTTTTT. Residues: CASSLRRLPEKLFF.

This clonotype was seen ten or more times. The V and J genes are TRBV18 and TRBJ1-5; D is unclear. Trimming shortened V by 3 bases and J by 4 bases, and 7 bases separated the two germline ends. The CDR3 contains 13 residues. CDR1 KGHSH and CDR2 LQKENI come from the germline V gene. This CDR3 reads CASSPSVNQPQHF. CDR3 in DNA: TGTGCCAGCTCACCGTCTGTAAATCAGCCCCAGCATTTT. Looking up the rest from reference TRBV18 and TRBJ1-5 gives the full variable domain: NAGVMQNPRHLVRRRGQEARLRCSPMKGHSHVYWYRQLPEEGLKFMVYLQKENIIDESGMPKERFSAEFPKEGPSILRIQQVVRGDSAAYFCASSPSVNQPQHFGDGTRLSIL.

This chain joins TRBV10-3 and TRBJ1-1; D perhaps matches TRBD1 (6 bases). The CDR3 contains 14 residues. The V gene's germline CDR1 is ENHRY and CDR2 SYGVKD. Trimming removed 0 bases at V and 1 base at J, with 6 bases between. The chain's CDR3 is CAISESGGNTEAFF. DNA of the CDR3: TGTGCCATCAGTGAGTCAGGGGGGAACACTGAAGCTTTCTTT.

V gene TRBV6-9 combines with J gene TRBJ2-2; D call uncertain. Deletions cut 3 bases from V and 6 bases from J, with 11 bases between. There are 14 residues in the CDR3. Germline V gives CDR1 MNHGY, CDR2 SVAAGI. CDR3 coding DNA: TGTGCCAGCAGTTACTCCGACTGGCCCGGGGAGCTGTTTTTT. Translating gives CASSYSDWPGELFF.

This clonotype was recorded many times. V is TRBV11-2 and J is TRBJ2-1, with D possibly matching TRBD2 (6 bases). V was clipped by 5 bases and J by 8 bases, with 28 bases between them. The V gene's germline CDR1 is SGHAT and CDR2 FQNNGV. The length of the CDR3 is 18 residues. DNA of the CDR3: TGTGCCAGCAGCCCCTTTCTCCCGAGGGCGGGAAGTACGGATGAGCAGTTCTTC. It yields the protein CASSPFLPRAGSTDEQFF.

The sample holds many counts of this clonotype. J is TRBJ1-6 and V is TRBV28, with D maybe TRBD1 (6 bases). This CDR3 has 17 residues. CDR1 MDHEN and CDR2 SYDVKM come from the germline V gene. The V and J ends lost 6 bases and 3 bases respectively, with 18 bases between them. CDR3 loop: CASRTWTAYHYNSPLHF. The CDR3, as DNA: TGTGCCAGCAGAACCTGGACAGCATACCACTATAATTCACCCCTCCACTTT.

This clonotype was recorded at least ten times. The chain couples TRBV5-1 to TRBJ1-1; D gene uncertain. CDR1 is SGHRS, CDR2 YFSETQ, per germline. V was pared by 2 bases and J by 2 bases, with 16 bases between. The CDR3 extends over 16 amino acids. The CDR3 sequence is CASSFVGRFYNTEAFF. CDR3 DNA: TGCGCCAGCAGCTTTGTAGGGAGGTTTTATAACACTGAAGCTTTCTTT.

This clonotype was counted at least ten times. CDR3 region: CASSYSGAQPQHF. The CDR3 bases are TGTGCCAGCAGTTACTCAGGTGCTCAGCCCCAGCATTTT. This rearrangement joins TRBV6-5 to TRBJ1-5; D call uncertain. Trimming shortened V by 0 bases and J by 6 bases, and 6 bases separated the two germline ends. The CDR3 has 13 amino acids. The germline gives CDR1 MNHEY, CDR2 SVGAGI.

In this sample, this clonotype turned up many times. CDR3 nucleotides: TGTGCCTGGGAGGGGGCTAGTTCCTACGAGCAGTACTTC. It translates to CAWEGASSYEQYF. The chain has TRBV30 and TRBJ2-7, with 7 bases lining up with TRBD1. The germline V gene encodes CDR1 GTSNPN and CDR2 SVGIG (reference sequence). J was trimmed by 1 base and V by 5 bases; bases with no gene match: 5. There are 13 residues in the CDR3.

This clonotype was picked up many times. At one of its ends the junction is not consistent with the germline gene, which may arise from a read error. CDR3 residues: CASSSRLAGSSEQYF. In DNA, the CDR3 is TGTGCCAGCAGCTCTCGACTAGCGGGGTCCTCCGAGCAGTACTTC. The chain links TRBV11-2 to TRBJ2-7; 11 bases match TRBD2. Germline lookup yields CDR1 SGHAT and CDR2 FQNNGV. The CDR3 has 15 amino acids.

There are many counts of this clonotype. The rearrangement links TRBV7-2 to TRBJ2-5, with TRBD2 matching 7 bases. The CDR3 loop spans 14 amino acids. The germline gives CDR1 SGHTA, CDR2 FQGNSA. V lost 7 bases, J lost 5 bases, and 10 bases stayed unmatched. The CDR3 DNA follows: TGTGCCAGCAAACTGCGGGGGTTTAGCGAGACCCAGTACTTC. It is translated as CASKLRGFSETQYF.

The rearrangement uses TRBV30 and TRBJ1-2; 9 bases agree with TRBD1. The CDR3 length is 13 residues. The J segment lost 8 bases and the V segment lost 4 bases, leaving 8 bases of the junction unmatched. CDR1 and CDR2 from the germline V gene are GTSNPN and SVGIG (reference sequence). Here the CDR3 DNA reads TGTGCCTGGATTCACAGGGGGCGCGGGGGCTACACCTTC. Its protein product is CAWIHRGRGGYTF.